This entry lists 18 T cell receptor beta chains sequenced from one sample in a study of breast tumors, draining lymph nodes, adjacent tissues. Breast cancer patients provided tissue from their axillary draining lymph nodes. TCRdb passed the multiplex PCR reads through MiXCR, listing each CDR3 protein once. The data hold about 200,000 distinct CDR3 sequences, with less than 40% observed a single time. Material: axillary lymph node tissue. The receptors originated from a female donor with breast cancer. Some clones in this sample may be carry-over from other donors' samples.

Note on this clonotype: Possible read error: a much larger clone is one base away. The rearrangement links TRBV4-1 to TRBJ2-3; D is tentatively TRBD1 or TRBD2 (6 bases each). Deletions cut 3 bases from V and 1 base from J, with 14 bases between. Germline CDR1 reads MGHRA; CDR2 reads YSYEKL. This CDR3 is built from 16 residues. The CDR3, as DNA: TGCGCCAGCAGCCAGCTGGGGGGCTCATGCACAGATACGCAGTATTTT. It encodes CASSQLGGSCTDTQYF.

This clonotype was picked up many times. V gene TRBV7-9 combines with J gene TRBJ2-3, with 16 bases identical to TRBD2. V gave up 5 bases and J gave up 1 base; unmatched junction bases: 18. The CDR3 sequence is 22 residues long. Germline assignment: CDR1 SEHNR and CDR2 FQNEAQ (reference sequence). DNA of the CDR3: TGTGCCAGCAGCATAAAACGTCTGGGACTAGCGGGAGGGCACGAATGCACAGATACGCAGTATTTT. Translation: CASSIKRLGLAGGHECTDTQYF.

As concerns this clonotype: A read error may explain this, as a much larger clone is one base away. This chain joins TRBV20-1 and TRBJ2-1; possible D gene TRBD1, 6 bases. Germline CDR1 DFQATT, CDR2 SNEGSKA (reference sequence). V was clipped by 5 bases and J by 12 bases, with 20 bases between them. There are 13 residues in the CDR3. This CDR3 is CSAQQGTIGVQFF. In nucleotides, the CDR3 is TGCAGTGCTCAACAGGGCACCATCGGTGTGCAGTTCTTC.

The chain couples TRBV20-1 to TRBJ2-1; 14 bases match TRBD2. This CDR3 region has 13 residues. V lost 7 bases and J lost 8; bases outside the gene matches: 4. The germline CDR1 and CDR2 sequences are DFQATT and SNEGSKA (reference sequence). The DNA for the CDR3 is TGCAGTGGGTCGGGACTAGCGGGAGATGAGCAGTTCTTC. Residues: CSGSGLAGDEQFF.

The gene calls are TRBV24-1 and TRBJ2-4; D may be TRBD1 (6 bases). Germline loops: CDR1 KGHDR, CDR2 SFDVKD. V lost 4 bases, J lost 8 bases, and 8 bases lay in between. This CDR3 is built from 12 residues. CDR3 sequence: CATSDRGDIQYF. As DNA, the CDR3 is TGTGCCACCAGTGACAGGGGTGACATTCAGTACTTC.

The chain uses TRBV3-1 and TRBJ2-1; D is unresolved. Germline V gene sequence: CDR1 LGHDT, CDR2 YNNKEL (reference sequence). Trimming took 2 bases from V and 0 from J, leaving 8 bases between them. The CDR3 is 15 amino acids. The CDR3 bases are TGTGCCAGCAGCCAATTCTCGAGCTCCTACAATGAGCAGTTCTTC. This gives the protein CASSQFSSSYNEQFF.

This clonotype was seen only once. This sequence joins TRBV2 and TRBJ1-5, with 9 bases fitting TRBD1. This CDR3 has 15 amino acids. CDR1 is SNHLY, CDR2 FYNNEI, per germline. V shed 4 bases, J shed 6 bases, and the junction held 7 bases outside the gene matches. The CDR3 nucleotides read TGTGCCAGCAGTGCAGGACAGGGGAAGGGTCAGCCCCAGCATTTT. It yields the protein CASSAGQGKGQPQHF. Full variable domain (missing parts from reference TRBV2 and TRBJ1-5): EPEVTQTPSHQVTQMGQEVILRCVPISNHLYFYWYRQILGQKVEFLVSFYNNEISEKSEIFDDQFSVERPDGSNFTLKIRSTKLEDSAMYFCASSAGQGKGQPQHFGDGTRLSIL.

This chain uses TRBV2 with TRBJ2-3; D may correspond to TRBD1 or TRBD2 (6 bases each). Deletions cut 5 bases from V and 0 bases from J, with 24 bases between. Per germline, CDR1 SNHLY and CDR2 FYNNEI. The CDR3 length is 19 residues. CDR3 in DNA: TGTGCCAGCAGTTTGATCTTTGGGGGGCGGCTAACTAGCACAGATACGCAGTATTTT. This translates into CASSLIFGGRLTSTDTQYF.

In its sample, this clonotype was seen many times. V usage is TRBV24-1 and J usage is TRBJ1-5, with D hard to call. The V end was cut by 3 bases, the J end by 0 bases, with 14 bases between. The CDR3 runs 17 residues. Looked up from germline, CDR1 is KGHDR and CDR2 is SFDVKD. The CDR3 nucleotides are TGTGCCACCAGTGATCCTGAGGTCGGGGATAGCAATCAGCCCCAGCATTTT. This translates into CATSDPEVGDSNQPQHF.

This clonotype occurred many times. The chain joins TRBV9 to TRBJ1-6; D not resolved. Germline lookup yields CDR1 SGDLS and CDR2 YYNGEE. Deletions cut 3 bases from V and 4 bases from J, with 23 bases between. This CDR3 contains 19 residues. CDR3 in DNA: TGTGCCAGCAGCGATAGTCCCGAACATTCTCTCCCATATAATTCACCCCTCCACTTT. It yields the protein CASSDSPEHSLPYNSPLHF.

Of note for this clonotype: This sequence may be a read error, since a much larger clone differs from it by one base. The chain is built from TRBV24-1 and TRBJ2-1; TRBD2 might be the D (6 bases). The CDR3 is 17 amino acids. The V gene lost 2 bases and the J gene lost 8 bases, with 21 bases spanning the gap. Germline V gene data show CDR1 as KGHDR and CDR2 as SFDVKD. The CDR3 reads CATSDSIGTCILDEQFF. As DNA, the CDR3 is TGTGCCACCAGTGATTCCATCGGGACTTGTATTCTGGATGAGCAGTTCTTC.

The chain recombines TRBV5-1 with TRBJ2-5; the match to TRBD1 covers 7 bases. The germline CDR1 and CDR2 sequences are SGHRS and YFSETQ. The junction had 3 bases not matched to a gene; V was cut back by 0 bases and J by 4 bases. CDR3 length equals 14 residues. In nucleotides, the CDR3 is TGCGCCAGCAGCTTGGGACAGGGTGGAGAGACCCAGTACTTC. Encoded protein: CASSLGQGGETQYF.

This clonotype was counted only a few times. The J gene is TRBJ2-7, the V gene TRBV10-1; tentatively, D is TRBD2 (5 bases). The V gene lost 7 bases and the J gene lost 0 bases, with 10 bases spanning the gap. Per the germline V gene, CDR1 is WNHNN and CDR2 is SYGVQD (reference sequence). This CDR3 has 13 residues. Here the CDR3 DNA reads TGCGCCAGCACCCAAGCGGACTCCTACGAGCAGTACTTC. Amino acids: CASTQADSYEQYF.

This clonotype has just a few counts. CDR3 loop: CASSQLRDEQFF. DNA of the CDR3: TGTGCCAGCAGTCAACTTAGGGATGAGCAGTTCTTC. This chain connects TRBV6-1 to TRBJ2-1; D is unclear. The germline V and J ends were trimmed by 5 bases and 8 bases, with 10 bases remaining between them. This CDR3 comprises 12 residues. Germline V gene sequence: CDR1 MNHNS, CDR2 SASEGT.

This clonotype appeared a few times. This chain uses TRBV6-1 with TRBJ1-4; D gene unclear. The CDR3 covers 14 residues. Germline V gene sequence: CDR1 MNHNS, CDR2 SASEGT. V lost 7 bases and J 1 base, leaving 10 bases between the germline ends. The CDR3 here is CASNLGKTNEKLFF. In nucleotides, the CDR3 is TGTGCCAGCAATCTGGGAAAAACTAATGAAAAACTGTTTTTT.

In its sample, this clonotype was seen many times. In DNA form, the CDR3 reads TGTGCCATCAGTGAGGGGGCGCCAGATACGCAGTATTTT. This encodes CAISEGAPDTQYF. The gene calls are TRBV10-3 and TRBJ2-3; tentatively, D is TRBD1 (5 bases). V dropped 2 bases and J dropped 4 bases, with 7 bases sitting between them. The CDR3 runs 13 residues. From germline, CDR1 is ENHRY and CDR2 SYGVKD.

This clonotype has a count of ten or more. This sequence joins TRBV9 and TRBJ2-3; the D gene is possibly TRBD1 (5 bases). Trimming stripped 3 bases from V and 0 bases from J, with 8 bases between. Germline CDR1 reads SGDLS; CDR2 reads YYNGEE. This CDR3 is built from 14 residues. Here the CDR3 reads CASSGYRSTDTQYF. Written as DNA, the CDR3 is TGTGCCAGCAGCGGTTACAGGAGCACAGATACGCAGTATTTT. The whole variable domain, filled in from reference TRBV9 and TRBJ2-3, reads DSGVTQTPKHLITATGQRVTLRCSPRSGDLSVYWYQQSLDQGLQFLIQYYNGEERAKGNILERFSAQQFPDLHSELNLSSLELGDSALYFCASSGYRSTDTQYFGPGTRLTVL.

This clonotype appeared many times. The CDR3 DNA sequence: TGTGCCAGCAGCTTATCCCCCCGGGCCCCCTACAATGAGCAGTTCTTC. Its protein product is CASSLSPRAPYNEQFF. The chain has TRBV7-3 and TRBJ2-1, with no clear D. The ends were cut back, 2 bases at V and 2 bases at J, with 13 bases in the middle. The CDR3 has 16 residues. CDR1 and CDR2 (germline): SGHTA, FQGTGA.